The present TCR beta chain was sequenced within a study of regulatory T cells in long-lasting Graves disease. The study, taken as a whole, reports: Study was limited to peripheral blood, excluding thyroid tissue.

Time point described: persistent/refractory GD, antithyroid drugs over 5 years with positive TRAb. Preparation of the TCR library used RNA extracted from PBMCs. This clonotype was picked up many times. The antigen is undetermined. Arm-PCR of CDR3 regions with iRepertoire HTBI primers generated TCR beta libraries. In TCRdb, the multiplex PCR reads were re-called with MiXCR into one record per CDR3 protein. Among around 460,000 distinct CDR3 sequences listed, 22% were seen once. This clonotype was sampled from a female donor with Graves disease. The material sequenced was peripheral blood mononuclear cells (PBMCs), taken when the disease was refractory, from a patient treated with antithyroid drugs.

The CDR3 DNA follows: TGTGCCAGCAGACCGGGACAGGATAACTATGGCTACACCTTC. It codes for CASRPGQDNYGYTF. The chain has TRBV2 and TRBJ1-2, with TRBD1 matching 8 bases. V lost 6 bases and J lost 1; bases outside the gene matches: 4. The CDR3 has 14 amino acids. Germline V gene sequence: CDR1 SNHLY, CDR2 FYNNEI.